The 24 T cell receptor beta chains below all came from one sample that was sequenced in a study of CDR3 diversity in severe acne. Each CDR3 protein is one row after TCRdb ran MiXCR on the PCR reads. In the table there are more than 80,000 distinct CDR3 sequences, approximately 49% of which are singletons. Material: blood. The receptors originated from a male donor with severe acne vulgaris.

This clonotype was counted between two and nine times. V and J are TRBV20-1 and TRBJ2-7; D might be TRBD1 (5 bases). Germline V gene sequence: CDR1 DFQATT, CDR2 SNEGSKA (reference sequence). Trimming removed 5 bases from V and 0 bases from J, with 8 bases in between. The CDR3 sequence is 12 residues long. The CDR3 loop is CSAPRDSYEQYF. CDR3 nucleotides: TGCAGTGCTCCCAGGGACTCCTACGAGCAGTACTTC.

This clonotype occurred a few times. The chain uses TRBV4-2 and TRBJ2-2; the D is unclear. V gave up 0 bases and J gave up 6 bases, with 8 bases separating them. This CDR3 comprises 14 residues. From germline, CDR1 is LGHNA and CDR2 YNFKEQ. The CDR3 here is CASSQDLVAGELFF. CDR3 bases: TGTGCCAGCAGCCAAGATCTGGTCGCCGGGGAGCTGTTTTTT.

This clonotype came up a few times. V and J are TRBV28 and TRBJ2-5; D tentatively reads TRBD1 or TRBD2 (6 bases each). Trimming removed 5 bases at V and 4 bases at J, with 11 bases between. This CDR3 spans 13 amino acids. CDR1 is MDHEN and CDR2 is SYDVKM in the germline V gene. The CDR3 sequence is CASSPPGAETQYF. CDR3 coding DNA: TGTGCCAGCAGTCCGCCGGGGGCAGAGACCCAGTACTTC.

This clonotype was recorded many times. The V call is TRBV5-1, the J call TRBJ2-2; weak D call: TRBD2 (6 bases). This CDR3 region has 16 residues. The germline gives CDR1 SGHRS, CDR2 YFSETQ. The V and J ends lost 6 bases and 0 bases respectively, with 15 bases between them. The CDR3 region has the DNA TGCGCCAGCACCACGTGGGGGGACGCGAACACCGGGGAGCTGTTTTTT. Translating it yields CASTTWGDANTGELFF. Variable domain in full (rest from reference TRBV5-1 and TRBJ2-2): KAGVTQTPRYLIKTRGQQVTLSCSPISGHRSVSWYQQTPGQGLQFLFEYFSETQRNKGNFPGRFSGRQFSNSRSEMNVSTLELGDSALYLCASTTWGDANTGELFFGEGSRLTVL.

There are a few counts of this clonotype. V is TRBV11-2 and J is TRBJ2-1, with 9 bases that match TRBD1. The ends lost 4 bases at V and 9 bases at J; junction bases unmatched: 7. Per the germline V gene, CDR1 is SGHAT and CDR2 is FQNNGV. The CDR3 consists of 14 residues. The CDR3 nucleotides read TGTGCCAGCAGCTACCGGGACAGGGTAATTGAGCAGTTCTTC. It yields the protein CASSYRDRVIEQFF.

The chain recombines TRBV5-4 with TRBJ2-5; 10 bases are shared with TRBD2. Germline loops: CDR1 SGHNT, CDR2 YYREEE (reference sequence). Trimming cost V 4 bases and J 0 bases; bases outside gene matches: 3. The CDR3 spans 15 residues. In nucleotides, the CDR3 is TGTGCCAGCAGCAGAGGGACTAGCGACCAAGAGACCCAGTACTTC. This translates into CASSRGTSDQETQYF.

About this clonotype: One end of the junction fails to match germline, which may point to a read error. This chain links TRBV9 with TRBJ2-2, with 15 bases aligning to TRBD2. This CDR3 has 17 residues. CDR1 SGDLS and CDR2 YYNGEE come from the germline V gene. The CDR3 here is CASRQGTSGRNIGELFF. CDR3 coding DNA: TGTGCCAGCAGGCAGGGGACTAGCGGGAGGAACATCGGGGAGCTGTTTTTT.

The chain couples TRBV9 to TRBJ1-1; no reliable D call. Trimming removed 3 bases at V and 5 bases at J, with 11 bases between. Germline V gene lookup returns CDR1 SGDLS and CDR2 YYNGEE. The CDR3 runs to 13 residues. CDR3 DNA sequence: TGTGCCAGCAGCGAAAAGGGAGGAACTGAAGCTTTCTTT. This gives the protein CASSEKGGTEAFF.

This clonotype has a count of ten or more. For the CDR3, the DNA is TGCAGCGTTACAGGGAACTATGGCTACACCTTC. Translating gives CSVTGNYGYTF. The V gene is TRBV29-1, the J gene TRBJ1-2; the D gene is possibly TRBD1 (6 bases). The CDR3 is 11 residues long. CDR1 and CDR2 from the germline V gene are SQVTM and ANQGSEA. The V and J ends lost 5 bases and 2 bases respectively, with 6 bases between them. Together with reference TRBV29-1 and TRBJ1-2, the CDR3 gives the full variable domain: SAVISQKPSRDICQRGTSLTIQCQVDSQVTMMFWYRQQPGQSLTLIATANQGSEATYESGFVIDKFPISRPNLTFSTLTVSNMSPEDSSIYLCSVTGNYGYTFGSGTRLTVV.

The genes are TRBV27 and TRBJ1-5; possible D gene TRBD1, 5 bases. CDR3 length: 14 residues. V was clipped by 3 bases and J by 3 bases, with 9 bases between them. Germline values: CDR1 MNHEY, CDR2 SMNVEV (reference sequence). The CDR3 region is CASSFGGDNQPQHF. The CDR3 DNA follows: TGTGCCAGCAGTTTCGGAGGGGACAATCAGCCCCAGCATTTT.

The chain uses TRBV5-6 and TRBJ1-2; the D is unclear. The CDR3 has 11 amino acids. V was pared by 0 bases and J by 8 bases, with 5 bases between. CDR1 and CDR2 (germline): SGHDT, YYEEEE. The CDR3 DNA is TGTGCCAGCAGCTTGGGGCAGGGCTACACCTTC. It specifies CASSLGQGYTF.

The rearrangement joins TRBV29-1 to TRBJ2-6; no clear D. The CDR3 sequence is 15 residues long. The V gene lost 0 bases and the J gene lost 0 bases, with 6 bases spanning the gap. Germline V gene lookup returns CDR1 SQVTM and CDR2 ANQGSEA. CDR3 in DNA: TGCAGCGTTGAAGACACCATCTCTGGGGCCAACGTCCTGACTTTC. Residues: CSVEDTISGANVLTF.

V and J are TRBV7-9 and TRBJ1-2; 7 bases align to TRBD1. Germline values: CDR1 SEHNR, CDR2 FQNEAQ (reference sequence). V lost 7 bases, J lost 4 bases, and 3 bases stayed unmatched. CDR3 length: 12 amino acids. The CDR3 loop reads CASNTGVYGYTF. The CDR3 DNA sequence: TGTGCCAGCAACACAGGGGTCTATGGCTACACCTTC.

The V gene is TRBV4-1, the J gene TRBJ2-3, with 13 bases fitting TRBD2. Germline lookup yields CDR1 MGHRA and CDR2 YSYEKL. The CDR3 has 17 residues. Losses at the gene ends were 4 bases for V and 2 bases for J; bases not matched to a gene: 6. CDR3 DNA sequence: TGCGCCAGCAGCCGAGGGGGACTAGCGGGGAACACAGATACGCAGTATTTT. Encoded protein: CASSRGGLAGNTDTQYF.

This sequence joins TRBV10-3 and TRBJ2-5; 8 bases align to TRBD1. The CDR3 length is 18 residues. With 4 bases clipped from V and 8 bases from J, the junction kept 21 bases outside the gene matches. Germline V gives CDR1 ENHRY, CDR2 SYGVKD. CDR3 sequence (DNA): TGTGCCATCAGTGGGGGTCAGGGGGCGAACACCGCCGGCGGAACCCAGTACTTC. Translation gives CAISGGQGANTAGGTQYF.

The chain carries TRBV3-1 and TRBJ1-2; no clear D gene. V lost 0 bases, J lost 5 bases, and 7 bases lay in between. Germline loops: CDR1 LGHDT, CDR2 YNNKEL (reference sequence). This CDR3 is 13 amino acids long. The CDR3 sequence: CASSQETGYGYTF. In DNA, the CDR3 is TGTGCCAGCAGCCAAGAAACGGGATATGGCTACACCTTC. The full variable domain, in which reference TRBV3-1 and TRBJ1-2 provide the parts outside the CDR3, is DTAVSQTPKYLVTQMGNDKSIKCEQNLGHDTMYWYKQDSKKFLKIMFSYNNKELIINETVPNRFSPKSPDKAHLNLHINSLELGDSAVYFCASSQETGYGYTFGSGTRLTVV.

The chain joins TRBV29-1 to TRBJ1-1, with D perhaps TRBD1 (5 bases). CDR1 is SQVTM, CDR2 ANQGSEA, per germline. V was shortened by 4 bases and J by 2 bases, with 11 bases between the two germline ends. CDR3 length: 13 amino acids. The CDR3 sequence is CSVVRGYNTEAFF. DNA for the CDR3: TGCAGCGTTGTGAGGGGCTATAACACTGAAGCTTTCTTT.

The rearrangement joins TRBV5-4 to TRBJ2-7; D remains ambiguous. With 2 bases removed from V and 5 bases from J, the gap between germline ends came to 8 bases. There are 12 residues in the CDR3. CDR1 and CDR2 from the germline V gene are SGHNT and YYREEE (reference sequence). The CDR3 bases are TGTGCCAGCAGCTTCAGAATCAACGAGCAGTACTTC. Translating gives CASSFRINEQYF.

V gene TRBV5-5 combines with J gene TRBJ1-5; D is perhaps TRBD1 (5 bases). Trimming pared 0 bases from V and 1 base from J, leaving 8 bases between. CDR3 length equals 15 residues. CDR1 is SGHKS, CDR2 YYEKEE, per germline (reference sequence). The CDR3: CASSLVPGSNQPQHF. CDR3 coding DNA: TGTGCCAGCAGCTTGGTTCCAGGGAGCAATCAGCCCCAGCATTTT.

This clonotype was seen a few times. The chain carries TRBV19 and TRBJ1-1; a weak D match, TRBD1 (6 bases). The V gene's germline CDR1 is LNHDA and CDR2 SQIVND (reference sequence). The CDR3 runs 13 residues. Trimming cost V 3 bases and J 6 bases, with 11 bases left between them. The DNA for the CDR3 is TGTGCCAGTAGTATCCTGCGGGGGCCTGAAGCTTTCTTT. Translated, it gives CASSILRGPEAFF. The full variable domain, rest sourced from reference TRBV19 and TRBJ1-1, is DGGITQSPKYLFRKEGQNVTLSCEQNLNHDAMYWYRQDPGQGLRLIYYSQIVNDFQKGDIAEGYSVSREKKESFPLTVTSAQKNPTAFYLCASSILRGPEAFFGQGTRLTVV.

This clonotype occurred many times. The chain recombines TRBV5-1 with TRBJ2-1, with TRBD1 matching 7 bases. J was trimmed by 9 bases and V by 0 bases; bases with no gene match: 6. From germline, CDR1 is SGHRS and CDR2 YFSETQ. The CDR3 is 14 residues long. Here the CDR3 reads CASSLAVAGGEQFF. The CDR3 DNA follows: TGCGCCAGCAGCTTGGCCGTGGCAGGGGGTGAGCAGTTCTTC. The full variable domain, in which reference TRBV5-1 and TRBJ2-1 provide the parts outside the CDR3, is KAGVTQTPRYLIKTRGQQVTLSCSPISGHRSVSWYQQTPGQGLQFLFEYFSETQRNKGNFPGRFSGRQFSNSRSEMNVSTLELGDSALYLCASSLAVAGGEQFFGPGTRLTVL.

This clonotype showed up many times. The chain couples TRBV6-4 to TRBJ2-1; 11 bases are a match to TRBD1. This CDR3 comprises 14 residues. Trimming took 5 bases from V and 6 from J; bases not matched to a gene: 3. Germline V gives CDR1 MRHNA, CDR2 SNTAGT. As DNA, the CDR3 is TGTGCCAGCAGTCCCGGGACAGGGGGCAATGAGCAGTTCTTC. Translating it yields CASSPGTGGNEQFF.

The rearrangement joins TRBV19 to TRBJ2-3, with D unclear. This CDR3 has 13 amino acids. V lost 9 bases to trimming and J lost 2 bases, with 12 bases between them. CDR1 is LNHDA, CDR2 SQIVND, per germline (reference sequence). The CDR3 DNA sequence: TGTGCCAGAGATGTAAGGAACACAGATACGCAGTATTTT. It yields the protein CARDVRNTDTQYF. Together with reference TRBV19 and TRBJ2-3, the CDR3 gives the full variable domain: DGGITQSPKYLFRKEGQNVTLSCEQNLNHDAMYWYRQDPGQGLRLIYYSQIVNDFQKGDIAEGYSVSREKKESFPLTVTSAQKNPTAFYLCARDVRNTDTQYFGPGTRLTVL.

The chain has TRBV10-3 and TRBJ2-1, with 10 positions matching TRBD1. Losses at the gene ends were 2 bases for V and 3 bases for J; bases not matched to a gene: 7. The germline CDR1 and CDR2 sequences are ENHRY and SYGVKD. There are 17 residues in the CDR3. CDR3 nucleotides: TGTGCCATCAGTGAGGTGGGGACAGGGGACTTCTACAATGAGCAGTTCTTC. Amino acids: CAISEVGTGDFYNEQFF.